These 9 T cell receptor beta chains came from one sample sequenced in a study of T cells after yellow fever vaccination. TCRdb redid the calling of the 5' RACE reads with MiXCR, one entry per CDR3 protein. The data hold about 500,000 distinct CDR3 sequences, with 17% observed a single time. Sequenced here: PBMCs, sampled 5 days after the first yellow fever vaccination. All receptors derive from a man aged 18-30 years who received the YFV17D yellow fever vaccine.

The chain carries TRBV7-9 and TRBJ1-1; D not certain. Germline CDR1 and CDR2: SEHNR and FQNEAQ (reference sequence). The CDR3 is 11 residues long. Trimming pared 8 bases from V and 0 bases from J, leaving 4 bases between. The CDR3 DNA sequence: TGTGCCAGCCTGCTGAACACTGAAGCTTTCTTT. As protein: CASLLNTEAFF.

This clonotype came up a few times. This chain connects TRBV7-2 to TRBJ2-7; TRBD2 agrees at 11 bases. Trimming removed 6 bases from V and 6 bases from J; junction bases left unmatched: 10. The CDR3 spans 15 residues. CDR1 and CDR2 (germline): SGHTA, FQGNSA. CDR3 sequence (DNA): TGTGCCAGCAGTATGAGTAGCGGGGGGGCGGTCGAGCAGTACTTC. As protein: CASSMSSGGAVEQYF.

A few counts support this clonotype. J is TRBJ1-6 and V is TRBV7-9; D unresolved. Germline values: CDR1 SEHNR, CDR2 FQNEAQ (reference sequence). There are 15 residues in the CDR3. Trimming removed 4 bases from V and 9 bases from J, with 16 bases in between. The CDR3 DNA follows: TGTGCCAGCAGCTCATCGGGAAAAAGAGGTTCACCCCTCCACTTT. This gives the protein CASSSSGKRGSPLHF.

The V and J genes are TRBV7-9 and TRBJ2-7, with 8 nucleotides matching TRBD1. The V and J ends lost 1 base and 6 bases, in that order; junction bases with no gene match: 11. CDR1 and CDR2 (germline): SEHNR, FQNEAQ (reference sequence). The CDR3 is 16 residues long. CDR3: CASSLGQDRVPSEQYF. CDR3 nucleotide sequence: TGTGCCAGCAGCTTAGGACAGGACAGGGTCCCATCCGAGCAGTACTTC.

The V and J genes are TRBV4-1 and TRBJ1-1, with D possibly matching TRBD1 (5 bases). V lost 2 bases and J lost 5, with 15 bases in between. Per germline, CDR1 MGHRA and CDR2 YSYEKL. The CDR3 is made up of 15 amino acids. As DNA, the CDR3 is TGCGCCAGCAGCCAACCATTCGCCAGGGTTACTGAAGCTTTCTTT. Amino acid sequence: CASSQPFARVTEAFF.

The CDR3 coding sequence is TGTGCCAGCAGCCGCCATGGGGGGGGTTCGATTGGCGAGCAGTACTTC. Translated: CASSRHGGGSIGEQYF. The chain employs TRBV7-2 and TRBJ2-7; 7 bases align to TRBD2. Losses at the gene ends were 5 bases for V and 6 bases for J; bases not matched to a gene: 16. There are 16 residues in the CDR3. Germline V gene data show CDR1 as SGHTA and CDR2 as FQGNSA.

The J gene is TRBJ1-1, the V gene TRBV5-6; no clear D gene. The CDR3 has 12 amino acids. Germline V CDR1 and CDR2: SGHDT, YYEEEE. V was clipped by 0 bases and J by 11 bases, with 11 bases between them. The CDR3 bases are TGTGCCAGCAGCTTGGAGTCGCGATCGGCTTTCTTT. It translates to CASSLESRSAFF.

The chain is built from TRBV6-4 and TRBJ2-3, with 11 nucleotides matching TRBD2. This CDR3 contains 16 residues. From germline, CDR1 is MRHNA and CDR2 SNTAGT. J lost 5 bases, V lost 2 bases, and 6 bases had no gene match. The CDR3: CASSDSSGGAEDTQYF. CDR3 nucleotide sequence: TGTGCCAGCAGTGACAGTAGCGGGGGGGCCGAAGATACGCAGTATTTT.

V is TRBV5-1 and J is TRBJ2-1; TRBD1 might be the D (5 bases). The CDR3 covers 14 residues. Trimming shortened V by 3 bases and J by 9 bases, and 16 bases separated the two germline ends. CDR1 and CDR2 from the germline V gene are SGHRS and YFSETQ. As DNA, the CDR3 is TGCGCCAGCAGCTCAAGGGGCTTCGGTAGTGAGCAGTTCTTC. Protein product: CASSSRGFGSEQFF. The variable domain in full, completed from reference TRBV5-1 and TRBJ2-1, reads KAGVTQTPRYLIKTRGQQVTLSCSPISGHRSVSWYQQTPGQGLQFLFEYFSETQRNKGNFPGRFSGRQFSNSRSEMNVSTLELGDSALYLCASSSRGFGSEQFFGPGTRLTVL.